Many counts were recorded for the clone carrying this T cell receptor beta chain. Its antigen is unknown. Scientists amplified the TCR beta CDR3 regions from RNA transcripts. Amplification began with first-round RT-PCR using HTBI primers, then second-round multiplex PCR was performed. TCRdb re-analysed the multiplex PCR reads in MiXCR, keeping a single row per CDR3 protein. In the table there are some 520,000 distinct CDR3 sequences, approximately 15% of which are singletons. The sample is drawn from a study of Graves' ophthalmopathy and Graves' hyperthyroidism. Overall study results and limits: Using a 13-signature model, the authors split ophthalmopathy from stable hyperthyroidism, with 87.88% sensitivity and about 80% specificity.

Looked up from germline, CDR1 is MNHEY and CDR2 is SVGAGI. V was pared by 2 bases and J by 3 bases, with 8 bases between. The CDR3 runs to 14 residues. The TCR sequence derives from a woman in her thirties with Graves' ophthalmopathy. The chain employs TRBV6-5 and TRBJ1-3; no clear D gene. Sequenced: blood. The CDR3 is CASSYLGDGNTIYF. The DNA for the CDR3 is TGTGCCAGCAGTTACCTCGGTGATGGAAACACCATATATTTT.